The rows below give T cell receptor beta chains drawn from one sample of a study of PD-1 blockade in classical Hodgkin lymphoma. Here immunoSEQ multiplex PCR was the method, and the copy in TCRdb shows in-frame clones only, minus some. This sample yields 25,000 or so clones, of which around nine tenths are seen a single time; 23% belongs to the top ten. The starting material was peripheral blood mononuclear cells (PBMCs), obtained before the fourth cycle of nivolumab. The receptors were gathered from a human donor with classical Hodgkin lymphoma. CDR3s include the opening cysteine and the closing phenylalanine or tryptophan. D genes are given only for firm matches. The size entry is marked missing in some rows and otherwise reads once, few, many or a size class.

>TRBV9|TRBD2|.|TRBJ2-1
CASSLRLAGPLRYNEQFF
TGTGCCAGCAGCCTGAGGCTAGCGGGTCCCCTGAGGTACAATGAGCAGTTCTTC
>TRBV12-5|TRBD1|once|TRBJ1-5
CASGLVLAGGPLNQPQHF
TGTGCTAGTGGTTTGGTACTGGCAGGGGGCCCCCTCAATCAGCCCCAGCATTTT
>TRBV7-2|TRBD2|.|TRBJ2-3
CASSNGLARLTDTQYF
TGTGCCAGCAGCAATGGACTAGCGAGGCTCACAGATACGCAGTATTTT
>TRBV9|.|once|TRBJ2-5
CASSPNRETQYF
TGTGCCAGCAGCCCCAATAGGGAGACCCAGTACTTC
>TRBV29-1|TRBD1|.|TRBJ1-4
CSAGEGTDEKLFF
TGCAGCGCCGGAGAAGGGACAGATGAAAAACTGTTTTTT
>TRBV30|.|few|TRBJ1-1
CAWRNRESAFF
TGTGCCTGGAGGAACAGGGAGTCGGCTTTCTTT
>TRBV12-5|.|.|TRBJ1-2
CASGLGRRPLNYGYTF
TGTGCTAGTGGTTTGGGGAGGAGGCCCCTTAACTATGGCTACACCTTC
>TRBV19|.|.|TRBJ1-2
CASSIRIGWGYGYTF
TGTGCCAGTAGTATCCGTATTGGGTGGGGCTATGGCTACACCTTC
>TRBV7-8|.|.|TRBJ2-7
CASSLSGPYEQYF
TGTGCCAGCAGCTTATCAGGCCCCTACGAGCAGTACTTC
>TRBV5-4|TRBD1|.|TRBJ2-5
CASSSTGTGGKLGQETQYF
TGTGCCAGCAGCAGTACCGGGACAGGGGGCAAGTTGGGACAAGAGACCCAGTACTTC
>TRBV7-8|TRBD1|few|TRBJ1-2
CASSLTGDSYGYTF
TGTGCCAGCAGCTTAACAGGGGATAGCTATGGCTACACCTTC
>TRBV27|.|.|TRBJ1-1
CASSFIPGERNTEAFF
TGTGCCAGCAGTTTCATACCGGGTGAGAGGAACACTGAAGCTTTCTTT
>TRBV15|TRBD1|.|TRBJ2-7
CATSSGQGSYF
TGTGCCACCAGCAGTGGACAGGGAAGCTACTTC
>TRBV5-4|.|.|TRBJ2-3
CASSLVREEDTQYF
TGTGCCAGCAGCTTGGTCAGGGAGGAAGATACGCAGTATTTT
>TRBV27|TRBD1|.|TRBJ2-4
CASSLGQGFAKNIQYF
TGTGCCAGCAGTTTGGGACAGGGATTCGCCAAAAACATTCAGTACTTC
>TRBV19|TRBD1|.|TRBJ1-4
CASSIRGGKDEKLFF
TGTGCCAGTAGTATACGAGGGGGCAAGGATGAAAAACTGTTTTTT
>TRBV5-1|TRBD2|.|TRBJ2-1
CASSPGLAGGLLYNEQFF
TGCGCCAGCAGCCCGGGACTAGCGGGGGGCCTACTCTACAATGAGCAGTTCTTC
>TRBV11-2|TRBD2|.|TRBJ2-3
CASSLMAGGGLDTQYF
TGTGCCAGCAGCTTAATGGCGGGAGGTGGCTTAGATACGCAGTATTTT
>TRBV28|TRBD1|few|TRBJ2-2
CASSLGDRHTGELFF
TGTGCCAGCAGTTTAGGGGACAGGCACACCGGGGAGCTGTTTTTT
>TRBV29-1|.|.|TRBJ2-7
CSVVSAYYEQYF
TGCAGCGTTGTATCGGCCTACTACGAGCAGTACTTC
>TRBV30|.|.|TRBJ1-4
CAWTDPPKNEKLFF
TGTGCCTGGACCGATCCTCCCAAAAATGAAAAACTGTTTTTT
>TRBV15|.|.|TRBJ2-7
CATSSGGYEQYF
TGTGCCACCAGCAGCGGAGGGTACGAGCAGTACTTC
>TRBV5-4|TRBD2|.|TRBJ2-1
CASRPSGRAVNEQFF
TGTGCCAGCAGACCGAGCGGGAGGGCAGTAAATGAGCAGTTCTTC